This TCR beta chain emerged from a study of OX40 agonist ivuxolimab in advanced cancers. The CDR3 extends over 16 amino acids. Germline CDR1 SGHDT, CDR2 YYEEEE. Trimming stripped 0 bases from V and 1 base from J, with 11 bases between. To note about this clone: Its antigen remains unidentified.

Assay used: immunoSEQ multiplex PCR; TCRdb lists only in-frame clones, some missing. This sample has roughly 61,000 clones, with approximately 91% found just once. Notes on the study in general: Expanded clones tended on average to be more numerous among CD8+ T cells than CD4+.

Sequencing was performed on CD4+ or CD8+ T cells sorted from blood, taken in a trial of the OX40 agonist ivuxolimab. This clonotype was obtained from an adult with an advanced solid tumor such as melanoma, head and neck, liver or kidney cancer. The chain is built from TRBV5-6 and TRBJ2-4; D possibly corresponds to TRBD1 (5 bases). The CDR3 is CASSLAGNSAKNIQYF. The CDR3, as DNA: TGTGCCAGCAGCTTGGCAGGGAATTCGGCCAAAAACATTCAGTACTTC.